Reported below is one TCR beta chain. RNA transcripts yielded amplified TCR beta CDR3 regions. Initially, a first-round RT-PCR of the TCR CDR3 employed the HTBI primer set. MiXCR, run by TCRdb on the multiplex PCR reads, gives a single entry per CDR3 protein. This table holds approximately 410,000 distinct CDR3 sequences, roughly 13% found once. The data were taken from a study of T cells in Graves' hyperthyroidism and ophthalmopathy. The TCR was taken from a woman between 18 and 29 years old with Graves' hyperthyroidism. Source material: blood.

CDR3 nucleotide sequence: TGCGCCAGCAGCCCCACTAGTCTGGCAGATACGCAGTATTTT. Amino acids: CASSPTSLADTQYF. The chain is built from TRBV5-1 and TRBJ2-3; possible D gene TRBD2, 5 bases. V was trimmed by 4 bases and J by 4 bases, leaving 13 bases between them. The CDR3 runs 14 residues. The germline gives CDR1 SGHRS, CDR2 YFSETQ.